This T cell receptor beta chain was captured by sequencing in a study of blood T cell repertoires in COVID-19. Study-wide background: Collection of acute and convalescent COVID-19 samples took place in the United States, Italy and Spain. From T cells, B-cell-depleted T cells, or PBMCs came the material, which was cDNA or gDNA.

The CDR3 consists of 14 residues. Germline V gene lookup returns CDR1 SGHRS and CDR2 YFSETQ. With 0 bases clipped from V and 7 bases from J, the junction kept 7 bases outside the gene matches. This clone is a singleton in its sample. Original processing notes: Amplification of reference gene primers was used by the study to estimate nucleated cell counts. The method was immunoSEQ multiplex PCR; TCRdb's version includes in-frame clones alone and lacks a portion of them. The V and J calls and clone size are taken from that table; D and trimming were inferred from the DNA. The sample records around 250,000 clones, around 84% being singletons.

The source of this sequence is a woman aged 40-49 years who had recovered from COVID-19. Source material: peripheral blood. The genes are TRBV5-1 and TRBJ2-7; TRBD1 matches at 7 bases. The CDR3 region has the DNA TGCGCCAGCAGCTTGGGGGGACAGCTCGCGGAGCAGTACTTC. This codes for CASSLGGQLAEQYF.